This TCR beta chain emerged from a study of shared clonotypes between healthy human individuals (dated by TCRdb to 2020 to 2021). Regarding the study in general: Three men and a couple of women, aged 18 to 49 years, made up the cohort. To increase sequencing depth and limit assay-specific biases, TCR repertoire library preparation and sequencing were carried out by different laboratories using diverse techniques. To estimate repertoire size and how much clonotype sharing occurs between individuals, the study deeply sequenced the blood TCR repertoires of several healthy adults. Per donor, three plates each were used for CD4 naive and CD4 memory, two for CD8 naive, and one for CD8 memory. Each donor's leukapheresis produced roughly between about 0.85 and 10 billion PBMCs. Summary of the overall study and its limitations: Pairwise subsampling led to the expectation that sequencing depth would affect the degree of clonotype sharing among donors. Roughly 5.2% of naive CD4, more than 3% of naive CD8, around 2.3% of memory CD4, and 0.4% of memory CD8 clonotypes were shared across a few donors. Larger estimated clonotype richness was generally found for naive subsets than for memory subsets. Because the study included a small number of donors, the genetic and exposure-history diversity represented was limited. Sampling was limited to blood, and TCR repertoires in tissue likely differ from TCR repertoires in blood. Compared with non-shared clonotypes, the clonotypes found in all four sorted-subset donors had higher generation probabilities. Incomplete sequencing was indicated by rarefaction of sorted-subset datasets, despite the large sequencing depth.

Trimming takes 6 bases from V and 4 bases from J, and the germline ends sit 8 bases apart. The CDR1 and CDR2 encoded by the germline V gene are MNHEY and SVGAGI. The cysteine opens and the phenylalanine closes a CDR3 of 12 amino acids. The only DNA kept is the CDR3, 36 bases in frame from the first base. On this clone itself: The antigen it recognizes is unknown. Within one base of it there is no much larger clone, and no base qualities were kept.

Using the deep immunoSEQ assay, multiplex PCR amplified TCR CDR3 regions from genomic DNA. Extracted genomic DNA from each cell subset was distributed evenly across all wells of several immunoSEQ 96-well plates, and each plate was treated as a replicate. Each replicate PCR for sorted subsets received around 200 ng genomic DNA, equal to about 30,000 T cell genomes. The purified libraries were quantified using a Qubit 3.0 fluorometer, sized with a Bioanalyzer 2100, and then quantified again using the KAPA Library Quantification kit. Every immunoSEQ 96-well plate was sequenced on a dedicated single-read 150-cycle Illumina NextSeq 550 flow cell. The study's own analysis went as follows. Because only junctional sequences without quality scores were contained in the immunoSEQ output, filtering matching that applied to full-length reads could not be performed. Sequences were annotated with PyIR, a Python wrapper for IgBLAST v1.9, and V/J genes and CDR3 were assigned using IMGT germline references. Reads with weak V/J assignments (E-value above 1e-6), missing CDR3, stop codons, out-of-frame junctions, or ambiguous translated residues were removed. V3J clonotypes were defined by identical inferred V gene, J gene, and CDR3 amino acid sequence. Percentage overlap between repertoires was computed as shared unique clonotypes divided by the size of the smaller repertoire. RTK rarefaction, the Chao1 estimator, and Recon v2.1 estimates of unobserved clonotypes were used to assess repertoire richness. Generation probabilities for all TCRbeta clonotypes obtained by the gDNA method from a handful of donors were computed using OLGA. Imported from immuneACCESS, the table was reduced by TCRdb to in-frame sequences with V and J called. These copies leave out some clones; in studies compared against another copy, an unresolved V gene accounts for under half, and the cause of the remainder is not known. The V and J calls and the clone size are those of that table, but D and trimming were determined from the DNA. The sample includes about 2.1 million clones, with 93% observed a single time. The ten largest clones take up about 1.6% of the sample.

CD8 naive samples consisted of CD45RO-negative cells that were positively selected for CCR7, yielding a CD45RA+CCR7+ population without TemRA cells. Healthy HIV-negative adults with no recently reported acute infections or vaccinations were included as donors. Every donor was a Caucasian adult residing in Nashville, Tennessee, USA. After blood collection by leukapheresis, PBMCs were isolated using Ficoll-Histopaque density gradient centrifugation and then cryopreserved in the vapor phase of liquid nitrogen. Analytical flow cytometry was used to check the purity and quantity of every magnetically sorted T cell population. Genomic DNA was isolated from each sorted fraction and quantified by UV absorbance on a Nanodrop 2000c.

This clonotype originated in a man between 18 and 35 years old in good health. Some clones in this sample may be carry-over from other donors' samples. The sequencing input was naive CD8+ T cells from PBMCs. The cell subset or site label, read with the paper, signifies: CD45RA+CCR7+. The chain is made from TRBV6-5 and TRBJ2-3; the D gene lacks a confident call. The bases are TGTGCCAGCAGAGTGTCTCCAGATACGCAGTATTTT. It is translated as CASRVSPDTQYF.